The 32 T cell receptor beta chains below all came from one sample that was sequenced in a study of IL-17A CD8 T cells in psoriatic arthritis synovium. Actively inflamed joints of psoriatic arthritis patients supplied the aspirated synovial fluid. Some clones are missing from TCRdb's copy, which holds only in-frame ones; the method was immunoSEQ multiplex PCR. Of 2,300 or so clones detected, about two thirds appear once; the ten largest clones hold 14%. Sequenced: memory CD8+ T cells from synovial fluid. Subset of the sample: bulk memory CD8+ T cells (CD45RA-CD27+/- and CD45RA+CD27-). Receptors were obtained from a human donor with psoriatic arthritis.

This sequence joins TRBV5-1 and TRBJ2-7; TRBD1 matches at 11 bases. The V gene's germline CDR1 is SGHRS and CDR2 YFSETQ. CDR3 length: 15 amino acids. V was clipped by 4 bases and J by 2 bases; unmatched bases: 5. CDR3 bases: TGCGCCAGCAGCCCGGGGACAGGGGGAGCCTACGAGCAGTACTTC. This codes for CASSPGTGGAYEQYF. Supplemented by reference TRBV5-1 and TRBJ2-7, the full variable domain reads KAGVTQTPRYLIKTRGQQVTLSCSPISGHRSVSWYQQTPGQGLQFLFEYFSETQRNKGNFPGRFSGRQFSNSRSEMNVSTLELGDSALYLCASSPGTGGAYEQYFGPGTRLTVT.

This chain joins TRBV6-4 and TRBJ1-2; D unresolved. The CDR3 runs 16 residues. V lost 3 bases, J lost 4 bases, and 18 bases lay in between. Germline CDR1 is MRHNA and CDR2 is SNTAGT. The CDR3 region is CASSETSQAPFYGYTF. Written as DNA, the CDR3 is TGTGCCAGCAGTGAAACTAGCCAGGCCCCTTTCTATGGCTACACCTTC.

The rearrangement joins TRBV27 to TRBJ2-3; 9 bases map to TRBD1. Germline V CDR1 and CDR2: MNHEY, SMNVEV (reference sequence). With V trimmed by 7 bases and J by 4 bases, 6 bases remained unmatched. The CDR3 consists of 14 residues. The CDR3 sequence is CASTGQGRADTQYF. For the CDR3, the DNA is TGTGCCAGCACCGGACAGGGGCGCGCAGATACGCAGTATTTT.

CDR3 nucleotides: TGCGCCAGCAGTCACACTGGGACAGGTTCCTACAATGAGCAGTTCTTC. Protein sequence: CASSHTGTGSYNEQFF. The J gene is TRBJ2-1, the V gene TRBV23-1; 8 bases are a match to TRBD1. TRBV23-1 is marked as an open reading frame, function uncertain. The CDR3 covers 16 residues. After removal of 3 bases from V and 1 base from J, the junction contained 5 bases not matched to a gene.

The chain carries TRBV16 and TRBJ2-7; D gene unclear. Trimming stripped 2 bases from V and 3 bases from J, with 14 bases between. Germline assignment: CDR1 KGHSY and CDR2 FQNENV. The CDR3 is made up of 15 amino acids. CDR3 sequence (DNA): TGTGCCAGCAGCCAAGGAATTCAGCCCCTCTACGAGCAGTACTTC. It translates to CASSQGIQPLYEQYF.

The chain is built from TRBV6-5 and TRBJ1-5; no firm D call. From germline, CDR1 is MNHEY and CDR2 SVGAGI. V was shortened by 2 bases and J by 4 bases, with 6 bases between the two germline ends. The CDR3 contains 13 residues. In DNA form, the CDR3 reads TGTGCCAGCAGTTACGGCAAGAATCAGCCCCAGCATTTT. This codes for CASSYGKNQPQHF.

The chain uses TRBV6-1 and TRBJ2-7; a possible D gene is TRBD1 (5 bases). The CDR3 runs to 13 residues. Germline CDR1 reads MNHNS; CDR2 reads SASEGT. V was pared by 8 bases and J by 0 bases, with 11 bases between. CDR3 sequence: CASGQGASYEQYF. As DNA, the CDR3 is TGTGCCAGCGGACAAGGGGCCTCCTACGAGCAGTACTTC.

This chain links TRBV5-6 with TRBJ2-7, with D perhaps matching TRBD2 (6 bases). The CDR3 loop spans 15 amino acids. Between the trimmed V and J ends, which lost 0 bases and 2 bases, there was a span of 12 bases. Germline V gene data show CDR1 as SGHDT and CDR2 as YYEEEE. The CDR3 region has the DNA TGTGCCAGCAGCTTGGTTTTAGGGGAGGCCTACGAGCAGTACTTC. Translation: CASSLVLGEAYEQYF.

V and J are TRBV6-1 and TRBJ2-4; D remains ambiguous. Germline-derived CDR1 and CDR2 are MNHNS and SASEGT. The CDR3 is made up of 14 amino acids. The ends were cut back, 2 bases at V and 8 bases at J, with 13 bases in the middle. The CDR3 protein is CASSEFWGGYIQYF. The CDR3 bases are TGTGCCAGCAGTGAATTCTGGGGTGGATACATTCAGTACTTC.

V usage is TRBV11-3 and J usage is TRBJ1-1; D is ambiguous. The germline V and J ends were trimmed by 4 bases and 11 bases, with 14 bases remaining between them. CDR3 length equals 12 residues. CDR1 SGHNT and CDR2 YENEEA come from the germline V gene. The CDR3 DNA reads as TGTGCCAGCAGCTGGGAGGAGTCTCGGGCTTTCTTT. As protein: CASSWEESRAFF.

This rearrangement joins TRBV19 to TRBJ2-3; 7 nucleotides line up with TRBD2. The CDR3 loop spans 13 amino acids. Germline V gene sequence: CDR1 LNHDA, CDR2 SQIVND (reference sequence). With V trimmed by 9 bases and J by 6 bases, 9 bases remained unmatched. CDR3 in DNA: TGTGCCAGCAAGACTAGCCCCGGGGATACGCAGTATTTT. Its protein product is CASKTSPGDTQYF. The full variable domain, rest sourced from reference TRBV19 and TRBJ2-3, is DGGITQSPKYLFRKEGQNVTLSCEQNLNHDAMYWYRQDPGQGLRLIYYSQIVNDFQKGDIAEGYSVSREKKESFPLTVTSAQKNPTAFYLCASKTSPGDTQYFGPGTRLTVL.

This chain uses TRBV7-9 with TRBJ1-1; D remains unclear. The CDR3 sequence is 13 residues long. V was clipped by 5 bases and J by 8 bases, with 15 bases between them. Germline-derived CDR1 and CDR2 are SEHNR and FQNEAQ (reference sequence). The CDR3 loop is CASSPGAGSEAFF. DNA of the CDR3: TGTGCCAGCAGCCCCGGCGCGGGCAGCGAAGCTTTCTTT.

The gene calls are TRBV27 and TRBJ1-4; 8 bases are shared with TRBD1. Trimming cost V 9 bases and J 6 bases; bases outside gene matches: 6. CDR1 and CDR2 (germline): MNHEY, SMNVEV (reference sequence). CDR3 length equals 13 residues. CDR3 loop: CASRTGYDEKLFF. CDR3 DNA sequence: TGTGCCAGTAGGACAGGGTATGATGAAAAACTGTTTTTT.

In the case of this clone: The same CDR3 can be traced to other DNA sequences in this sample. This rearrangement joins TRBV5-1 to TRBJ2-2; possibly TRBD1 for D (6 bases). This CDR3 has 15 residues. V gave up 1 base and J gave up 3 bases, with 10 bases separating them. CDR1 and CDR2 (germline): SGHRS, YFSETQ. The chain's CDR3 is CASSLTQGHTGELFF. CDR3 nucleotides: TGCGCCAGCAGCTTGACCCAGGGGCACACCGGGGAGCTGTTTTTT. Variable domain in full (rest from reference TRBV5-1 and TRBJ2-2): KAGVTQTPRYLIKTRGQQVTLSCSPISGHRSVSWYQQTPGQGLQFLFEYFSETQRNKGNFPGRFSGRQFSNSRSEMNVSTLELGDSALYLCASSLTQGHTGELFFGEGSRLTVL.

The genes are TRBV12-5 and TRBJ1-1; 7 bases are shared with TRBD1. J lost 1 base, V lost 5 bases, and 13 bases had no gene match. Looked up from germline, CDR1 is LGHNT and CDR2 is FRNRAP. The CDR3 totals 17 residues. In nucleotides, the CDR3 is TGTGCTAGTGGTCAGACAAGAGGGGGCGGCGCGAACACTGAAGCTTTCTTT. Its protein is CASGQTRGGGANTEAFF.

This sequence joins TRBV5-6 and TRBJ2-7, with D perhaps TRBD1 (5 bases). Germline assignment: CDR1 SGHDT and CDR2 YYEEEE. Between the trimmed V and J ends, which lost 0 bases and 4 bases, there was a span of 11 bases. This CDR3 region has 14 residues. This CDR3 reads CASSLASGPYEQYF. Here the CDR3 DNA reads TGTGCCAGCAGCTTGGCTTCAGGGCCGTACGAGCAGTACTTC.

This chain connects TRBV5-6 to TRBJ2-7; the D is unclear. The V gene's germline CDR1 is SGHDT and CDR2 YYEEEE. Trimming pared 0 bases from V and 4 bases from J, leaving 2 bases between. The CDR3 has 11 residues. The CDR3 DNA reads TGTGCCAGCAGCTTGGGTTACGAGCAGTACTTC. Amino acid sequence: CASSLGYEQYF.

As for this clone: This specimen includes other DNA sequences encoding the same CDR3. V usage is TRBV7-9 and J usage is TRBJ2-1; TRBD2 is a possible D gene (5 bases). The CDR3 loop spans 14 amino acids. The germline V gene has CDR1 SEHNR and CDR2 FQNEAQ (reference sequence). V shed 3 bases and J shed 7 bases, with 13 bases lying between them. The CDR3 DNA is TGTGCCAGCAGCTTTTCAGGAGGTCGGAATGAGCAGTTCTTC. Residues: CASSFSGGRNEQFF.

The gene calls are TRBV18 and TRBJ2-7; no clear D gene. The CDR3 is made up of 13 amino acids. Trimming stripped 3 bases from V and 6 bases from J, with 12 bases between. The germline CDR1 and CDR2 sequences are KGHSH and LQKENI. This CDR3 is CASSPGSPTEQYF. In DNA form, the CDR3 reads TGTGCCAGCTCACCCGGAAGTCCCACCGAGCAGTACTTC.

A single count supports this clone. This chain links TRBV4-1 with TRBJ1-5, with D possibly matching TRBD1 (6 bases). There are 16 residues in the CDR3. The ends were cut back, 0 bases at V and 5 bases at J, with 14 bases in the middle. Looked up from germline, CDR1 is MGHRA and CDR2 is YSYEKL. CDR3 bases: TGCGCCAGCAGCCAAGATCGGGGGGGCCAACATCAGCCCCAGCATTTT. This gives the protein CASSQDRGGQHQPQHF.

This clone was observed a few times. The chain has TRBV10-1 and TRBJ1-1; D call uncertain. With 0 bases removed from V and 7 bases from J, the gap between germline ends came to 9 bases. This CDR3 has 13 amino acids. Germline V gives CDR1 WNHNN, CDR2 SYGVQD (reference sequence). Written as DNA, the CDR3 is TGCGCCAGCAGTGAGTCAGGCAGTCGTGAAGCTTTCTTT. Residues: CASSESGSREAFF.

J is TRBJ1-5 and V is TRBV12-5; D gene uncertain. V was pared by 2 bases and J by 0 bases, with 17 bases between. The CDR3 has 18 amino acids. CDR1 is LGHNT, CDR2 FRNRAP, per germline. The CDR3 nucleotides read TGTGCTAGTGGTTTGCCGATGGACCGGCTGTATAGCAATCAGCCCCAGCATTTT. Its protein is CASGLPMDRLYSNQPQHF. Filled out from reference TRBV12-5 and TRBJ1-5, the complete variable domain reads DARVTQTPRHKVTEMGQEVTMRCQPILGHNTVFWYRQTMMQGLELLAYFRNRAPLDDSGMPKDRFSAEMPDATLATLKIQPSEPRDSAVYFCASGLPMDRLYSNQPQHFGDGTRLSIL.

This chain links TRBV15 with TRBJ2-6; D gene ambiguous. CDR3 length: 14 amino acids. The V gene's germline CDR1 is LNHNV and CDR2 YYDKDF (reference sequence). V was shortened by 9 bases and J by 1 base, with 10 bases between the two germline ends. CDR3 protein: CATSLPSGANVLTF. The CDR3 DNA reads as TGTGCCACAAGTCTCCCATCTGGGGCCAACGTCCTGACTTTC.

This chain connects TRBV7-9 to TRBJ2-3, with D perhaps TRBD1 or TRBD2 (5 bases each). Trimming took 3 bases from V and 5 from J, leaving 12 bases between them. Germline V gives CDR1 SEHNR, CDR2 FQNEAQ (reference sequence). This CDR3 is 14 amino acids long. The CDR3 spells CASSFSRGQDTQYF. The DNA for the CDR3 is TGTGCCAGCAGCTTTTCGAGGGGCCAAGATACGCAGTATTTT.

The rearrangement joins TRBV7-9 to TRBJ1-1; maybe TRBD1 (5 bases). This CDR3 is built from 17 residues. Germline lookup yields CDR1 SEHNR and CDR2 FQNEAQ (reference sequence). The ends were cut back, 0 bases at V and 0 bases at J, with 14 bases in the middle. CDR3 nucleotides: TGTGCCAGCAGCTTAGCAGGTCAGGGAGGGGTGAACACTGAAGCTTTCTTT. Translating it yields CASSLAGQGGVNTEAFF.

J is TRBJ2-1 and V is TRBV2, with 14 positions matching TRBD2. Losses at the gene ends were 1 base for V and 7 bases for J; bases not matched to a gene: 0. Germline V gene lookup returns CDR1 SNHLY and CDR2 FYNNEI. This CDR3 contains 15 residues. The CDR3 is CASSEGTSGGNEQFF. DNA for the CDR3: TGTGCCAGCAGTGAAGGGACTAGCGGGGGGAATGAGCAGTTCTTC.

In DNA, the CDR3 is TGCGCCAGCAGCCAAGATTTAAGAGGGGAGCCCCAGCATTTT. Translation gives CASSQDLRGEPQHF. The rearrangement uses TRBV4-1 and TRBJ1-5; D may be TRBD1 (5 bases). In germline, CDR1 is MGHRA, CDR2 YSYEKL. This CDR3 contains 14 residues. With 0 bases removed from V and 8 bases from J, the gap between germline ends came to 11 bases.

The rearrangement joins TRBV5-1 to TRBJ2-7; 9 bases line up with TRBD1. Trimming cost V 3 bases and J 5 bases; bases outside gene matches: 6. The germline V gene has CDR1 SGHRS and CDR2 YFSETQ. The CDR3 covers 14 residues. CDR3: CASSWGDREDEQYF. As DNA, the CDR3 is TGCGCCAGCAGCTGGGGGGACAGGGAAGACGAGCAGTACTTC.

This chain connects TRBV7-9 to TRBJ1-2; 7 bases match TRBD1. The V and J ends lost 4 bases and 7 bases, in that order; junction bases with no gene match: 12. Germline CDR1 SEHNR, CDR2 FQNEAQ (reference sequence). The CDR3 length is 15 residues. The CDR3 DNA reads as TGTGCCAGCAGCTCTGGGGCACAGGGGAAGAGTGGCTACACCTTC. This codes for CASSSGAQGKSGYTF.

The V call is TRBV5-4, the J call TRBJ2-7; 8 bases agree with TRBD1. Germline V gene lookup returns CDR1 SGHNT and CDR2 YYREEE (reference sequence). This CDR3 spans 15 amino acids. V shed 3 bases, J shed 2 bases, and the junction held 7 bases outside the gene matches. CDR3 DNA sequence: TGTGCCAGCAGCTCGGACAGGGCCCTCGCCTACGAGCAGTACTTC. Translating gives CASSSDRALAYEQYF.

The chain is built from TRBV6-4 and TRBJ2-1; D is undetermined. The CDR3 consists of 13 residues. V lost 6 bases to trimming and J lost 8 bases, with 14 bases between them. Germline V gene sequence: CDR1 MRHNA, CDR2 SNTAGT. In nucleotides, the CDR3 is TGTGCCAGCAGCCTCACGTTGCCGGATGAGCAGTTCTTC. It translates to CASSLTLPDEQFF.

The genes are TRBV9 and TRBJ2-2; D is ambiguous. Germline V gene lookup returns CDR1 SGDLS and CDR2 YYNGEE. The V end was cut by 5 bases, the J end by 7 bases, with 9 bases between. This CDR3 is 12 amino acids long. CDR3 DNA: TGTGCCAGCAGTCGGCCTAGCGGGGAGCTGTTTTTT. It encodes CASSRPSGELFF.